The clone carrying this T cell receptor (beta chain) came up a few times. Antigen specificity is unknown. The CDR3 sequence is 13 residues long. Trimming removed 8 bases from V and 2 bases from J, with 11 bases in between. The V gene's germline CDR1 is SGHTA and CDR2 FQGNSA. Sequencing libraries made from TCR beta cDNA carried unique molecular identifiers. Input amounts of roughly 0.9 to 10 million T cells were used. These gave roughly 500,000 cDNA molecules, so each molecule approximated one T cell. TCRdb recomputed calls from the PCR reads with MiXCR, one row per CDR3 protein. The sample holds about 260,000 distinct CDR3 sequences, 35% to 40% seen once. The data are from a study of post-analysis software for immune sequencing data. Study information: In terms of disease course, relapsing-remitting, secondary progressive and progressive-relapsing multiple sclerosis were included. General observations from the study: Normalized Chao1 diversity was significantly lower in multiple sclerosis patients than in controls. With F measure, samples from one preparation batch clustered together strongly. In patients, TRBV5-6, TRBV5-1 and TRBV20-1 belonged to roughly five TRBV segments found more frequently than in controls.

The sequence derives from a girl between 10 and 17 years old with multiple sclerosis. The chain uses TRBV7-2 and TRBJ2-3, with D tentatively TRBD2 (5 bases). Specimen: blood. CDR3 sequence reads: CASSAAATDTQYF. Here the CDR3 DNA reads TGTGCCAGCTCAGCGGCGGCCACAGATACGCAGTATTTT.